Presented here are 4 T cell receptor beta chains from one specimen sequenced in a study of cytomegalovirus exposure and HLA in healthy donors. The PCR was carried out with 60 Vbeta primers and 13 Jbeta primers. Sequencing used immunoSEQ multiplex PCR; TCRdb keeps in-frame clones, though not all of them. Its table records tens of thousands of clones. Sequenced: PBMCs. These receptors all come from a female donor in good health and CMV-seropositive.

V usage is TRBV4-2 and J usage is TRBJ2-1, with a possible D match to TRBD1 (5 bases). The ends were cut back, 0 bases at V and 6 bases at J, with 6 bases in the middle. The CDR3 runs to 13 residues. Per germline, CDR1 LGHNA and CDR2 YNFKEQ. CDR3 region: CASSQEGVNEQFF. The CDR3 coding sequence is TGTGCCAGCAGCCAAGAAGGGGTCAATGAGCAGTTCTTC.

The V call is TRBV29-1, the J call TRBJ2-5, with 9 nucleotides matching TRBD1. Germline V gene data show CDR1 as SQVTM and CDR2 as ANQGSEA. The V gene end was trimmed by 5 bases and the J gene end by 4 bases; junction bases not matched to a gene: 5. There are 13 residues in the CDR3. The CDR3 DNA is TGCAGCGTTCGTGACAGGGGGGGAGAGACCCAGTACTTC. It encodes CSVRDRGGETQYF.

The chain joins TRBV5-1 to TRBJ2-7, with a tentative D call TRBD2 (6 bases). Per germline, CDR1 SGHRS and CDR2 YFSETQ. The CDR3 has 16 residues. Trimming cost V 1 base and J 0 bases, with 14 bases left between them. For the CDR3, the DNA is TGCGCCAGCAGCTTGAAAAGCGGGCAGATCTCCTACGAGCAGTACTTC. It codes for CASSLKSGQISYEQYF.

The chain uses TRBV5-1 and TRBJ2-1, with 12 nucleotides matching TRBD2. Unmatched junction bases numbered 5, after V lost 4 bases and J lost 9 bases. Germline values: CDR1 SGHRS, CDR2 YFSETQ. The CDR3 loop spans 14 amino acids. In nucleotides, the CDR3 is TGCGCCAGCAGCGTAGGACTAGCGGGACTTGAGCAGTTCTTC. It yields the protein CASSVGLAGLEQFF.